Following are 5 T cell receptor beta chains from one sample sequenced in a study of blood T cell repertoires in COVID-19. Repertoires were generated with immunoSEQ multiplex PCR, while TCRdb's copy carries only in-frame clones and drops some. The table records more than 95,000 clones, roughly 87% of them present only once. Sequenced material: peripheral blood. All receptors come from a human donor in a cohort sampled during active COVID-19.

V is TRBV28 and J is TRBJ2-7; 8 nucleotides align to TRBD1. Per germline, CDR1 MDHEN and CDR2 SYDVKM. CDR3 length: 15 amino acids. The V segment lost 4 bases and the J segment 5 bases; nucleotides outside the gene matches: 10. Written as DNA, the CDR3 is TGTGCCAGCAGTTCTAACACCGGGACAGGTGACGAGCAGTACTTC. This codes for CASSSNTGTGDEQYF.

The chain carries TRBV19 and TRBJ2-2; D possibly corresponds to TRBD2 (6 bases). Germline V gives CDR1 LNHDA, CDR2 SQIVND (reference sequence). V dropped 3 bases and J dropped 7 bases, with 18 bases sitting between them. The CDR3 has 16 amino acids. The CDR3 region has the DNA TGTGCCAGTAGTATGCGGACGGCCCTGGGAGGCGGGGAGCTGTTTTTT. Protein product: CASSMRTALGGGELFF. The whole variable domain, remainder taken from reference TRBV19 and TRBJ2-2, is DGGITQSPKYLFRKEGQNVTLSCEQNLNHDAMYWYRQDPGQGLRLIYYSQIVNDFQKGDIAEGYSVSREKKESFPLTVTSAQKNPTAFYLCASSMRTALGGGELFFGEGSRLTVL.

As regards this clone: The sample has other DNA sequences that encode this CDR3 too. The chain is built from TRBV5-1 and TRBJ2-5, with 8 bases aligning to TRBD1. Per the germline V gene, CDR1 is SGHRS and CDR2 is YFSETQ. The CDR3 length is 15 residues. Trimming removed 0 bases from V and 1 base from J; junction bases left unmatched: 2. As DNA, the CDR3 is TGCGCCAGCAGCTTGGGACAGGGGATCCAAGAGACCCAGTACTTC. This translates into CASSLGQGIQETQYF.

The J gene is TRBJ2-7, the V gene TRBV10-3; perhaps TRBD2 as D (6 bases). Germline values: CDR1 ENHRY, CDR2 SYGVKD. V was cut by 4 bases and J by 6 bases, with 7 bases left in between. The CDR3 spans 11 residues. DNA for the CDR3: TGTGCCATCAGTGTGGGGGGCGAGCAGTACTTC. Protein: CAISVGGEQYF.

The V call is TRBV5-6, the J call TRBJ1-6; D is unclear. Trimming cost V 2 bases and J 8 bases, with 14 bases left between them. The CDR3 is made up of 15 amino acids. Germline loops: CDR1 SGHDT, CDR2 YYEEEE. DNA of the CDR3: TGTGCCAGCAGCTTCCTAGGAGACTCCTATTCACCCCTCCACTTT. It codes for CASSFLGDSYSPLHF.